The 14 T cell receptor beta chains listed next were all sequenced from one sample in a study of early T cells in non-severe SARS-CoV-2 infection. TCRdb reprocessed the 5' RACE reads via MiXCR and lists one record per CDR3 protein. The sample has fewer than 85,000 distinct CDR3 sequences; 8.5% to 10% are singletons. The specimen was whole blood. The receptors derive from an adult who was a healthcare worker with PCR-confirmed SARS-CoV-2 infection or an uninfected control (not recorded which).

The genes are TRBV19 and TRBJ2-1, with TRBD1 identical over 7 bases. Per germline, CDR1 LNHDA and CDR2 SQIVND (reference sequence). CDR3 size: 15 residues. Trimming took 5 bases from V and 9 from J; bases not matched to a gene: 13. The CDR3 DNA is TGTGCCAGTAGTTTTGTCAGGGGGTCGGGCGGTGAGCAGTTCTTC. Its protein is CASSFVRGSGGEQFF.

This clonotype has only a few counts. The V call is TRBV7-8, the J call TRBJ2-3; the D gene is possibly TRBD1 (5 bases). The CDR3 runs to 15 residues. Germline assignment: CDR1 SGHVS and CDR2 FQNEAQ. V lost 7 bases to trimming and J lost 4 bases, with 18 bases between them. CDR3 residues: CASTIRAGNADTQYF. The CDR3 region has the DNA TGTGCCAGCACCATAAGGGCAGGGAACGCAGATACGCAGTATTTT.

This sequence joins TRBV7-9 and TRBJ2-7; D may correspond to TRBD1 or TRBD2 (6 bases each). Germline assignment: CDR1 SEHNR and CDR2 FQNEAQ (reference sequence). The CDR3 is made up of 12 amino acids. With 5 bases removed from V and 6 bases from J, the gap between germline ends came to 11 bases. CDR3 residues: CASSREGGEQYF. The CDR3 nucleotides are TGTGCCAGCAGCAGAGAGGGGGGCGAGCAGTACTTC.

This clonotype was detected many times. The V and J genes are TRBV2 and TRBJ1-4; the D is unclear. This CDR3 has 12 residues. Deletions cut 6 bases from V and 6 bases from J, with 8 bases between. In germline, CDR1 is SNHLY, CDR2 FYNNEI. In DNA form, the CDR3 reads TGTGCCAGCAGCGAAACGGATGAAAAACTGTTTTTT. Amino acids: CASSETDEKLFF.

The chain is built from TRBV28 and TRBJ1-1; D is possibly TRBD1 (5 bases). V lost 6 bases to trimming and J lost 6 bases, with 17 bases between them. Looked up from germline, CDR1 is MDHEN and CDR2 is SYDVKM. CDR3 length: 14 residues. The CDR3 nucleotides read TGTGCCAGCAGCTTCACACGGATGGGGGCTGAAGCTTTCTTT. This gives the protein CASSFTRMGAEAFF.

The gene calls are TRBV27 and TRBJ2-1; 8 nucleotides match TRBD2. Germline V gene lookup returns CDR1 MNHEY and CDR2 SMNVEV (reference sequence). Losses at the gene ends were 5 bases for V and 9 bases for J; bases not matched to a gene: 9. This CDR3 comprises 14 residues. CDR3 sequence reads: CASSPPTSGGEQFF. Written as DNA, the CDR3 is TGTGCCAGCAGTCCCCCCACTAGCGGAGGTGAGCAGTTCTTC.

This chain joins TRBV27 and TRBJ2-4, with D perhaps matching TRBD1 (7 bases). The CDR3 consists of 18 residues. Trimming shortened V by 5 bases and J by 0 bases, and 20 bases separated the two germline ends. Per germline, CDR1 MNHEY and CDR2 SMNVEV (reference sequence). Here the CDR3 DNA reads TGTGCCAGCAGTCCTCCCCTGGAGGGGGCCCGAGCCAAAAACATTCAGTACTTC. Encoded protein: CASSPPLEGARAKNIQYF.

In this sample, this clonotype turned up many times. This chain's CDR3 is CASSNGGDETQYF. CDR3 DNA: TGTGCCAGCAGTAATGGTGGCGATGAGACCCAGTACTTC. V and J are TRBV6-2 or TRBV6-3 and TRBJ2-5; D gene ambiguous. Trimming took 5 bases from V and 5 from J, leaving 12 bases between them. The CDR3 is made up of 13 amino acids. CDR1 MNHEY and CDR2 SVGEGT come from the germline V gene.

This clonotype occurred a few times. The chain is built from TRBV7-2 and TRBJ2-2; 7 bases are shared with TRBD2. The germline CDR1 and CDR2 sequences are SGHTA and FQGNSA. This CDR3 spans 16 amino acids. Trimming removed 4 bases from V and 1 base from J; junction bases left unmatched: 6. The DNA of the CDR3 is TGTGCCAGCAGCTCGTTTGGCGGGAGGAACACCGGGGAGCTGTTTTTT. This codes for CASSSFGGRNTGELFF. Together with reference TRBV7-2 and TRBJ2-2, the CDR3 gives the full variable domain: GAGVSQSPSNKVTEKGKDVELRCDPISGHTALYWYRQSLGQGLEFLIYFQGNSAPDKSGLPSDRFSAERTGGSVSTLTIQRTQQEDSAVYLCASSSFGGRNTGELFFGEGSRLTVL.

This clonotype appeared many times. The V gene is TRBV9, the J gene TRBJ1-3; perhaps TRBD1 as D (5 bases). V was trimmed by 4 bases and J by 2 bases, leaving 10 bases between them. This CDR3 contains 14 residues. Germline V gene lookup returns CDR1 SGDLS and CDR2 YYNGEE. The CDR3: CASSLGEPGNTIYF. In DNA, the CDR3 is TGTGCCAGCAGCTTGGGGGAGCCTGGAAACACCATATATTTT.

The sample holds a few counts of this clonotype. The V and J genes are TRBV18 and TRBJ1-5; tentatively, D is TRBD1 (5 bases). This CDR3 is 13 amino acids long. Germline CDR1 and CDR2: KGHSH and LQKENI. Trimming stripped 1 base from V and 7 bases from J, with 8 bases between. CDR3 DNA sequence: TGTGCCAGCTCACCACTCGAGGGGCAGCCCCAGCATTTT. This codes for CASSPLEGQPQHF.

This clonotype was counted at least ten times. This chain connects TRBV20-1 to TRBJ2-1; tentative D call: TRBD2 (6 bases). CDR1 is DFQATT and CDR2 is SNEGSKA in the germline V gene (reference sequence). Trimming left V 0 bases short and J 5 bases short, with 14 bases between. The CDR3 extends over 15 amino acids. CDR3 sequence (DNA): TGCAGTGCTAGAGAAGGGCTAGCGCGGAACAATGAGCAGTTCTTC. Translation: CSAREGLARNNEQFF.

The chain recombines TRBV28 with TRBJ2-5; no reliable D call. This CDR3 is 15 amino acids long. V lost 6 bases and J 5 bases, leaving 19 bases between the germline ends. The germline V gene encodes CDR1 MDHEN and CDR2 SYDVKM. In DNA, the CDR3 is TGTGCCAGCAGCCAGCAGGATGGGCTTATTGAGACCCAGTACTTC. Translated, it gives CASSQQDGLIETQYF. The entire variable domain, with the rest obtained from reference TRBV28 and TRBJ2-5, is as follows: DVKVTQSSRYLVKRTGEKVFLECVQDMDHENMFWYRQDPGLGLRLIYFSYDVKMKEKGDIPEGYSVSREKKERFSLILESASTNQTSMYLCASSQQDGLIETQYFGPGTRLLVL.

V gene TRBV3-1 combines with J gene TRBJ2-1; tentatively, D is TRBD1 (5 bases). The CDR3 spans 15 residues. The V end was cut by 0 bases, the J end by 7 bases, with 13 bases between. Germline V gene data show CDR1 as LGHDT and CDR2 as YNNKEL (reference sequence). The CDR3 region is CASSQDMISGNEQFF. The DNA of the CDR3 is TGTGCCAGCAGCCAAGATATGATCTCAGGGAATGAGCAGTTCTTC.